This entry lists 2 T cell receptor beta chains sequenced from one sample in a study of blood T cell repertoires in COVID-19. The method was immunoSEQ multiplex PCR; TCRdb's version includes in-frame clones alone and lacks a portion of them. This sample has around 140,000 clones, with about 89% found just once. The specimen sequenced was peripheral blood. Receptors were obtained from a man aged 45-65 years with active or convalescent COVID-19.

V gene TRBV6-5 combines with J gene TRBJ1-3, with D possibly being TRBD1 (5 bases). From germline, CDR1 is MNHEY and CDR2 SVGAGI. V lost 8 bases and J 0 bases, leaving 14 bases between the germline ends. The length of the CDR3 is 15 residues. This chain's CDR3 is CASRPDSSSGNTIYF. CDR3 DNA: TGTGCCAGCCGTCCTGACAGTAGCTCTGGAAACACCATATATTTT.

This chain links TRBV5-1 with TRBJ1-1; D unresolved. Trimming cost V 0 bases and J 1 base, with 7 bases left between them. The CDR3 consists of 14 residues. Germline assignment: CDR1 SGHRS and CDR2 YFSETQ. CDR3 sequence reads: CASSLDGKNTEAFF. CDR3 nucleotide sequence: TGCGCCAGCAGCTTGGACGGGAAGAACACTGAAGCTTTCTTT.